This paragraph reports one TCR beta chain. This clone's antigen is unknown. The record has no base qualities; no much larger clone is one base away. The source of the sample is a study of OX40 agonist ivuxolimab in advanced cancers. For the study in its entirety: Ivuxolimab was a fully human IgG2 agonistic monoclonal antibody targeting the costimulatory receptor OX40 (CD134). Intravenous ivuxolimab was administered to patients every 2 weeks at six dose levels: 0.01, 0.1, 0.3, 1.5, 3 and 10 mg/kg. Among the approximately 50 dose-escalation patients, about 19 had hepatocellular carcinoma, around 15 melanoma, 9 renal cell carcinoma and 9 head and neck cancer. In the dose-escalation cohort, more than 75% of patients were male, and the mean age was approximately 55 years, with a range of roughly 23 to 85. Patients were allowed to have had prior anti-PD-1, anti-PD-L1 or anti-CTLA-4 therapy, and roughly two fifths of the dose-escalation patients had been treated with checkpoint inhibitors. Partial responses occurred in three dose-escalation patients: two with cutaneous melanoma and one with hepatocellular carcinoma. Peripheral TCRbeta sequencing was intended to test whether TCR sequence diversity was altered and clonal T-cell expansion was caused by ivuxolimab. The monotherapy dose-escalation portion (N = 52 patients) of the phase I ivuxolimab trial is reported in the paper. Points the paper makes about the study in general: Partial responders in the 0.1-3.0 mg/kg groups had among the lowest normalized peripheral clonal expansion, especially among CD8+ T cells. After ivuxolimab, more expanded clones were found on average in CD8+ T cells than in CD4+ T cells. Antigen specificity was not determined for the clonally expanded peripheral T cells. At doses of 0.1 to 3.0 mg/kg, clonal expansion of both CD4+ and CD8+ T cells in blood was seen between baseline and week 6. Low levels of normalized T-cell clonal expansion were also shown by some nonresponding patients.

The trial excluded patients who had a history of autoimmune disease or were on systemic immunosuppression. Peripheral blood for TCR sequencing was collected from all dose cohorts at baseline, on cycle 4 day 1, and on cycle 7 day 1. Samples came from an open-label, multicenter, first-in-human phase I dose-escalation trial of ivuxolimab. The trial enrolled adults with locally advanced or metastatic head and neck squamous cell, hepatocellular, melanoma or renal cell carcinoma. Before TCR sequencing, CD4+ T cells and CD8+ T cells from peripheral blood were sorted into separate populations. At the junction V is shortened by 5 bases and J by 2 bases, with 9 bases in between. There are 13 amino acids in the CDR3, from cysteine to phenylalanine inclusive. The CDR3 DNA has 39 bases and is translated from base 1. The germline V gene provides CDR1 SGHTA and CDR2 FQGNSA. Genomic DNA was isolated from the sorted cells so that the TCRbeta CDR3 region could be sequenced. TCRbeta CDR3 regions were sequenced using the immunoSEQ Assay. This is the immuneACCESS table as TCRdb keeps it, with only in-frame sequences that have V and J called. A part of the clones is gone; compared with another copy, unresolved V genes explain less than half, and the rest is unexplained. The sample profile shows roughly 75,000 clones; about 86% of them were found once. Together, the top ten hold 6% to 8% of the sample.

Here the sequenced sample was CD4+ or CD8+ T cells sorted from blood, taken in a trial of the OX40 agonist ivuxolimab. This sequence originates from an adult with an advanced solid tumor such as melanoma, head and neck, liver or kidney cancer. The chain was built from TRBV7-2 and TRBJ2-5; a weak D assignment points to TRBD1 (6 bases agree). The nucleotides are TGTGCCAGCAGCAACAGGGAACAAGAGACCCAGTACTTC. This gives the protein CASSNREQETQYF.